This TCR beta chain was sequenced in a study of T cell responses to AZD1222 COVID-19 vaccine. The study, taken as a whole, reports: Mostly white British, mostly female donors; authors suggested clonal diversity may be underestimated. Spike as a whole was targeted by vaccine-associated CD4 TCRs, dominant at 160-218 and 743-854. Spike-specific TCR breadth and depth both grew after two AZD1222 doses.

Using immunoSEQ multiplex PCR, the repertoire was profiled, and TCRdb retains in-frame clones only, with some absent. The table records about 92,000 clones, under 95% of them present only once. Details on this clone: Its antigen is not identified.

The sequencing used peripheral blood, collected on day 0 of AZD1222 vaccination. This receptor was taken from an adult in good health.

In DNA, the CDR3 is TGTGCCAGCAGGGAGTCGGTAATGGACACTGAAGCTTTCTTT. This translates into CASRESVMDTEAFF. This sequence joins TRBV25-1 and TRBJ1-1; D not resolved. The germline CDR1 and CDR2 sequences are MGHDK and SYGVNS. This CDR3 is 14 amino acids long. The V and J ends lost 6 bases and 3 bases respectively, with 14 bases between them.